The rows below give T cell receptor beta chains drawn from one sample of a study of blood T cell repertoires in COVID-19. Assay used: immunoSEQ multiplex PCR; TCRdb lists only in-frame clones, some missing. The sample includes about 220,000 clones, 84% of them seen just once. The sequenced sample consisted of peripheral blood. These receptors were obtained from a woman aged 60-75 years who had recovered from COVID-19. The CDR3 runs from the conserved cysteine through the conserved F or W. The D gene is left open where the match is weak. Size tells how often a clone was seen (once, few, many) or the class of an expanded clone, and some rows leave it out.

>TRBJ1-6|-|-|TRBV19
CASSRTDRSTLHF
TGTGCCAGTAGTCGTACCGACAGGTCAACCCTCCACTTT
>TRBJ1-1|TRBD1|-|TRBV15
CATSRTGADTEAFF
TGTGCCACCAGCAGAACAGGGGCTGACACTGAAGCTTTCTTT
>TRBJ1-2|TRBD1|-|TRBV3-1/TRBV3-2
CASSHQTGVYGYTF
TGTGCCAGCAGCCACCAAACAGGGGTCTATGGCTACACCTTC
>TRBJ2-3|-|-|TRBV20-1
CSASTTDTQYF
TGCAGTGCCTCTACTACAGATACGCAGTATTTT
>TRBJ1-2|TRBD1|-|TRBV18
CASSPGGRGKENYGYTF
TGTGCCAGCTCACCAGGCGGCAGGGGGAAAGAAAACTATGGCTACACCTTC
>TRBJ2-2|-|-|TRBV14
CASLLAGELFF
TGTGCCAGCCTACTAGCCGGGGAGCTGTTTTTT
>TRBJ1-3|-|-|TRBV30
CAWTQRGGLSGNTIYF
TGTGCCTGGACCCAAAGGGGCGGCCTCTCTGGAAACACCATATATTTT
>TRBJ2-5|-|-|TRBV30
CAWSEDSPRSGTQYF
TGTGCCTGGAGCGAAGACAGTCCTCGTAGCGGGACCCAGTACTTC
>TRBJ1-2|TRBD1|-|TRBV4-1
CASSHPTGGGYGYTF
TGCGCCAGCAGCCACCCGACAGGGGGCGGTTATGGCTACACCTTC
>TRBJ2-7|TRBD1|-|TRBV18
CASSPRGQGNEQYF
TGTGCCAGCTCACCCCGCGGACAGGGAAACGAGCAGTACTTC
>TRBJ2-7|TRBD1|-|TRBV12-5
CASGFENRGADEQYF
TGTGCTAGTGGTTTCGAAAACAGGGGGGCGGACGAGCAGTACTTC
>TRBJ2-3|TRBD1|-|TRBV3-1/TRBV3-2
CASSVDRRTDTQYF
TGTGCCAGCAGCGTGGACAGGCGCACAGATACGCAGTATTTT
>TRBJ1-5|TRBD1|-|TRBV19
CASSPITGGDQPQHF
TGTGCCAGTAGTCCCATTACAGGGGGCGATCAGCCCCAGCATTTT
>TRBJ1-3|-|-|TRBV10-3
CAIGTGGTGNTIYF
TGTGCCATCGGGACGGGAGGCACTGGAAACACCATATATTTT
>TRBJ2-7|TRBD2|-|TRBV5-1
CASSIATSGASYEQYF
TGCGCCAGCAGCATCGCGACTAGCGGGGCGTCCTACGAGCAGTACTTC
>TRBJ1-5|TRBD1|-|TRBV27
CASSPGTVHDSNQPQHF
TGTGCCAGCAGTCCCGGGACAGTACACGATAGCAATCAGCCCCAGCATTTT
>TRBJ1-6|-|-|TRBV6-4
CASSDRVSGNSPLHF
TGTGCCAGCAGTGACCGGGTGTCCGGTAATTCACCCCTCCACTTT
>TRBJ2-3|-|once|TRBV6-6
CASSYYNRGSGDTQYF
TGTGCCAGCAGTTACTACAATAGGGGGTCAGGAGATACGCAGTATTTT
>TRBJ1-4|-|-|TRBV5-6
CASSLRGGEKLFF
TGTGCCAGCAGCTTGAGGGGGGGCGAAAAACTGTTTTTT
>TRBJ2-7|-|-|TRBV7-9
CASSLMVSSYEQYF
TGTGCCAGCAGCTTAATGGTCAGTTCCTACGAGCAGTACTTC
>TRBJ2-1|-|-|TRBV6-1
CASSALRDTSYNEQFF
TGTGCCAGCAGTGCCCTCCGGGACACCTCCTACAATGAGCAGTTCTTC
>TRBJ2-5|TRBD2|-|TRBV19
CASSTAGGRKETQYF
TGTGCCAGTAGTACCGCGGGGGGGCGAAAGGAGACCCAGTACTTC
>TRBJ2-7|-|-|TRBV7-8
CASSGHSSYEQYF
TGTGCCAGCTCGGGACACTCATCCTACGAGCAGTACTTC
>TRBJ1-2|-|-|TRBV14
CASSQGQSYGYTF
TGTGCCAGCAGCCAAGGACAGAGCTATGGCTACACCTTC
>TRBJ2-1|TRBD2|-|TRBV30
CAWTTNTVAGRVF
TGTGCCTGGACAACAAACACCGTAGCGGGGAGGGTCTTC
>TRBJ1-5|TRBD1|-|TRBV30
CAWSVKTGGYQPQHF
TGTGCCTGGAGTGTGAAGACAGGGGGCTATCAGCCCCAGCATTTT
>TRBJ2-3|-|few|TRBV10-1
CASRSGDTQYF
TGCGCCAGCAGGAGCGGGGATACGCAGTATTTT
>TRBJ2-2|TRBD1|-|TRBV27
CASSLWGQTTGELFF
TGTGCCAGCAGTTTATGGGGACAGACCACCGGGGAGCTGTTTTTT